The rows below give T cell receptor beta chains drawn from one sample of a study of cytotoxic CD8 clonotypes in ibrutinib-treated CLL. The protocol was immunoSEQ multiplex PCR, while the TCRdb copy is restricted to in-frame clones and leaves out a portion. The sample shows 30,000 or so clones, roughly 57% of them seen only once. Here the sequenced sample was PBMCs, taken before ibrutinib treatment. Source of these receptors: a human donor with chronic lymphocytic leukemia. Both conserved end residues are part of each CDR3. A D gene is named only where the DNA matches it firmly. Clone size, where shown, is once, few, many, or a class for clones that have expanded.

clone size: NA; J gene: TRBJ2-2; D gene: TRBD2; V gene: TRBV7-8; CDR3 protein: CASSSREGETGELFF; CDR3 DNA: TGTGCCAGCAGCTCCAGGGAGGGAGAAACCGGGGAGCTGTTTTTT
clone size: NA; J gene: TRBJ1-1; D gene: NA; V gene: TRBV9; CDR3 protein: CASSVVSGTEAFF; CDR3 DNA: TGTGCCAGCAGCGTAGTTTCGGGGACTGAAGCTTTCTTT
clone size: few; J gene: TRBJ1-5; D gene: NA; V gene: TRBV10-3; CDR3 protein: CAISTQGDYNQPQHF; CDR3 DNA: TGTGCCATCAGTACCCAAGGGGATTATAATCAGCCCCAGCATTTT
clone size: NA; J gene: TRBJ1-1; D gene: NA; V gene: TRBV23-1; CDR3 protein: CASIGEAFF; CDR3 DNA: TGCGCCAGCATTGGCGAAGCTTTCTTT
clone size: NA; J gene: TRBJ2-3; D gene: TRBD2; V gene: TRBV6-5; CDR3 protein: CASSVAGARNTQYF; CDR3 DNA: TGTGCCAGCAGCGTAGCGGGGGCCCGGAATACGCAGTATTTT
clone size: NA; J gene: TRBJ2-1; D gene: NA; V gene: TRBV5-1; CDR3 protein: CASSLGDNEQFF; CDR3 DNA: TGCGCCAGCAGCTTGGGAGACAATGAGCAGTTCTTC
clone size: few; J gene: TRBJ1-5; D gene: TRBD1; V gene: TRBV28; CDR3 protein: CASSPGTGSQPQHF; CDR3 DNA: TGTGCCAGCAGCCCGGGGACAGGGAGTCAGCCCCAGCATTTT
clone size: NA; J gene: TRBJ2-3; D gene: TRBD1; V gene: TRBV25-1; CDR3 protein: CASSARDRGTRLADTQYF; CDR3 DNA: TGTGCCAGCAGTGCCCGGGACAGGGGGACGCGACTGGCAGATACGCAGTATTTT
clone size: NA; J gene: TRBJ1-2; D gene: TRBD1; V gene: TRBV11-2; CDR3 protein: CASSPGQNYGYTF; CDR3 DNA: TGTGCCAGCAGCCCGGGACAGAACTATGGCTACACCTTC
clone size: NA; J gene: TRBJ2-1; D gene: TRBD2; V gene: TRBV28; CDR3 protein: CASSSKEGLAGKTFYNEQFF; CDR3 DNA: TGTGCCAGCAGTTCCAAAGAGGGTTTAGCGGGAAAAACTTTCTACAATGAGCAGTTCTTC
clone size: NA; J gene: TRBJ2-1; D gene: TRBD2; V gene: TRBV14; CDR3 protein: CASSQGTSGSYDNEQFF; CDR3 DNA: TGTGCCAGCAGCCAAGGGACTAGCGGGAGTTACGACAATGAGCAGTTCTTC
clone size: NA; J gene: TRBJ2-7; D gene: NA; V gene: TRBV2; CDR3 protein: CASSKGGEWAEQYF; CDR3 DNA: TGTGCCAGCAGTAAGGGGGGGGAGTGGGCCGAGCAGTACTTC
clone size: few; J gene: TRBJ1-5; D gene: NA; V gene: TRBV6-5; CDR3 protein: CASRQGSQQPQHF; CDR3 DNA: TGTGCCAGCAGGCAGGGGTCGCAACAGCCCCAGCATTTT
clone size: NA; J gene: TRBJ2-2; D gene: NA; V gene: TRBV5-1; CDR3 protein: CASSFSGSNTGELFF; CDR3 DNA: TGCGCCAGCAGCTTTTCCGGTTCGAACACCGGGGAGCTGTTTTTT
clone size: NA; J gene: TRBJ2-7; D gene: NA; V gene: TRBV5-1; CDR3 protein: CASSLVSGPSYEQYF; CDR3 DNA: TGCGCCAGCAGCTTGGTTAGCGGACCTTCCTACGAGCAGTACTTC
clone size: NA; J gene: TRBJ1-1; D gene: NA; V gene: TRBV27; CDR3 protein: CASSLSGGGTEAFF; CDR3 DNA: TGTGCCAGCAGTTTATCAGGAGGGGGCACTGAAGCTTTCTTT
clone size: NA; J gene: TRBJ2-3; D gene: NA; V gene: TRBV15; CDR3 protein: CATSRNIEGLNTQYF; CDR3 DNA: TGTGCCACCAGCCGGAACATTGAGGGCCTTAATACGCAGTATTTT
clone size: NA; J gene: TRBJ1-3; D gene: NA; V gene: TRBV5-4; CDR3 protein: CASSLDRSSGNTIYF; CDR3 DNA: TGTGCCAGCAGCTTGGACCGCAGCTCTGGAAACACCATATATTTT
clone size: NA; J gene: TRBJ1-2; D gene: NA; V gene: TRBV20-1; CDR3 protein: CSARGGYGYTF; CDR3 DNA: TGCAGTGCTAGGGGTGGCTATGGCTACACCTTC
clone size: NA; J gene: TRBJ2-7; D gene: NA; V gene: TRBV5-1; CDR3 protein: CASSSSYEQYF; CDR3 DNA: TGCGCCAGCAGCTCCTCCTACGAGCAGTACTTC
clone size: NA; J gene: TRBJ1-1; D gene: NA; V gene: TRBV11-2; CDR3 protein: CASSVTLGSSTEAFF; CDR3 DNA: TGTGCCAGCAGCGTAACACTGGGGTCGAGCACTGAAGCTTTCTTT
clone size: NA; J gene: TRBJ1-1; D gene: NA; V gene: TRBV12-5; CDR3 protein: CASGPGGQNTEAFF; CDR3 DNA: TGTGCTAGTGGTCCCGGGGGGCAGAACACTGAAGCTTTCTTT
clone size: NA; J gene: TRBJ2-2; D gene: NA; V gene: TRBV28; CDR3 protein: CATMGQVAGELFF; CDR3 DNA: TGTGCCACCATGGGGCAGGTGGCCGGGGAGCTGTTTTTT
clone size: NA; J gene: TRBJ1-1; D gene: NA; V gene: TRBV28; CDR3 protein: CASLGGEAFF; CDR3 DNA: TGTGCCAGCCTCGGGGGCGAAGCTTTCTTT
clone size: NA; J gene: TRBJ1-2; D gene: NA; V gene: TRBV19; CDR3 protein: CASSMLRGRGNYGYTF; CDR3 DNA: TGTGCCAGTAGTATGTTAAGAGGTAGAGGGAACTATGGCTACACCTTC
clone size: NA; J gene: TRBJ2-5; D gene: NA; V gene: TRBV11-2; CDR3 protein: CASSLVGSPGETQYF; CDR3 DNA: TGTGCCAGCAGTCTCGTAGGGAGTCCGGGGGAGACCCAGTACTTC
clone size: NA; J gene: TRBJ1-2; D gene: NA; V gene: TRBV29-1; CDR3 protein: CSVANAGTQKYYGYTF; CDR3 DNA: TGCAGCGTTGCTAACGCCGGGACACAAAAGTACTATGGCTACACCTTC
clone size: NA; J gene: TRBJ1-4; D gene: NA; V gene: TRBV6-5; CDR3 protein: CASRLLPGAEKLFF; CDR3 DNA: TGTGCCAGCAGGCTACTCCCCGGGGCTGAAAAACTGTTTTTT
clone size: few; J gene: TRBJ1-2; D gene: NA; V gene: TRBV4-2; CDR3 protein: CASSQDGGYYGYTF; CDR3 DNA: TGTGCCAGCAGCCAAGATGGGGGATACTATGGCTACACCTTC
clone size: NA; J gene: TRBJ2-5; D gene: NA; V gene: TRBV27; CDR3 protein: CASSLAARETQYF; CDR3 DNA: TGTGCCAGCAGTTTGGCGGCTCGAGAGACCCAGTACTTC
clone size: NA; J gene: TRBJ1-6; D gene: NA; V gene: TRBV18; CDR3 protein: CASSPSGSYNSPLHF; CDR3 DNA: TGTGCCAGCTCACCATCGGGCTCCTATAATTCACCCCTCCACTTT
clone size: NA; J gene: TRBJ1-3; D gene: NA; V gene: TRBV10-2; CDR3 protein: CASGTSMGNTIYF; CDR3 DNA: TGCGCCTCCGGGACCTCGATGGGAAACACCATATATTTT
clone size: NA; J gene: TRBJ2-7; D gene: TRBD2; V gene: TRBV7-2; CDR3 protein: CASSLQRGPTYEQYF; CDR3 DNA: TGTGCCAGCAGCCTTCAGCGGGGGCCAACCTACGAGCAGTACTTC
clone size: NA; J gene: TRBJ2-7; D gene: TRBD1; V gene: TRBV19; CDR3 protein: CASTKQDRGQYF; CDR3 DNA: TGTGCCAGTACCAAACAAGACAGGGGGCAGTACTTC
clone size: few; J gene: TRBJ1-5; D gene: TRBD1; V gene: TRBV28; CDR3 protein: CASYRGSNQPQHF; CDR3 DNA: TGTGCCAGCTACAGGGGTAGCAATCAGCCCCAGCATTTT
clone size: NA; J gene: TRBJ2-5; D gene: NA; V gene: TRBV4-1; CDR3 protein: CASSQPAQGQETQYF; CDR3 DNA: TGCGCCAGCAGCCAACCCGCACAGGGTCAAGAGACCCAGTACTTC
clone size: few; J gene: TRBJ2-3; D gene: NA; V gene: TRBV5-1; CDR3 protein: CASSLVGTTDTQYF; CDR3 DNA: TGCGCCAGCAGCTTGGTGGGTACCACAGATACGCAGTATTTT
clone size: NA; J gene: TRBJ2-3; D gene: TRBD1; V gene: TRBV4-1; CDR3 protein: CASSTGTGGTDTQYF; CDR3 DNA: TGCGCCAGCAGCACCGGGACAGGGGGCACAGATACGCAGTATTTT
clone size: few; J gene: TRBJ1-5; D gene: NA; V gene: TRBV30; CDR3 protein: CAWSVRQNQPQHF; CDR3 DNA: TGTGCCTGGAGTGTACGACAGAATCAGCCCCAGCATTTT